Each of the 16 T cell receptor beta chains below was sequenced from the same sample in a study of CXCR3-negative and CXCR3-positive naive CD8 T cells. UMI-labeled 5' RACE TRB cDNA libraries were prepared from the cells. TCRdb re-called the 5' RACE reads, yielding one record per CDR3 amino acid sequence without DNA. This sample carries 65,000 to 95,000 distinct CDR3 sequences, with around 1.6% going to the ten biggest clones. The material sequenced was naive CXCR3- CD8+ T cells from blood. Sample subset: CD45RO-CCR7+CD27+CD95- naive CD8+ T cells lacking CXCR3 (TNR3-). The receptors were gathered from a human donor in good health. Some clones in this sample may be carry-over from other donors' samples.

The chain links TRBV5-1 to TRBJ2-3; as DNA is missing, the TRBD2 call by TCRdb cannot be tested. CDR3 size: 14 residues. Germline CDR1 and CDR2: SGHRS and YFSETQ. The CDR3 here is CASSLASPTDTQYF.

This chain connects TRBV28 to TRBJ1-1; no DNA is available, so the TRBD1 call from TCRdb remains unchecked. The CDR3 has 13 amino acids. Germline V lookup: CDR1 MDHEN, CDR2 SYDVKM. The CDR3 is CASLRQVNTEAFF.

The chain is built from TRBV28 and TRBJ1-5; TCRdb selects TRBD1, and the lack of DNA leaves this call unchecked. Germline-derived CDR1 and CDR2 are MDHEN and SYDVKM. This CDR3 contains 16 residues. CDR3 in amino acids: CATGGTGAYSNQPQHF.

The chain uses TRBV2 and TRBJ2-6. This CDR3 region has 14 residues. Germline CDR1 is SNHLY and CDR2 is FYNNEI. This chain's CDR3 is CASKKLSGANVLTF.

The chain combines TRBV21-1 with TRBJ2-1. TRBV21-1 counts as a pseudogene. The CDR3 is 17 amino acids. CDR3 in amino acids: CASSKGKREATYNEQFF.

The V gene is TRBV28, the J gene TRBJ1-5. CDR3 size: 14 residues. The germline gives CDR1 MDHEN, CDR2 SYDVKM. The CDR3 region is CASSVGYSNQPQHF.

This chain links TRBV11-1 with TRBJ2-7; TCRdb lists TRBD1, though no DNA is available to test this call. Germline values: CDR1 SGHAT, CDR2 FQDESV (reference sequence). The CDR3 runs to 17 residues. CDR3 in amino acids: CASSPSIGDGYSYEQYF.

CDR3 loop: CASSSSASDSGNTIYF. The gene calls are TRBV7-3 and TRBJ1-3. The CDR3 totals 16 residues. The germline gives CDR1 SGHTA, CDR2 FQGTGA.

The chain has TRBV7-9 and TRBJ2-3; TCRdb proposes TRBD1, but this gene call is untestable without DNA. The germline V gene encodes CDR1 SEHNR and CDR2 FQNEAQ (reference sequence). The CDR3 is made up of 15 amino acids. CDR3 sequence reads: CASSLEGRVADTQYF.

The CDR3 reads CASSLAGVSFEQFF. The V gene is TRBV7-2, the J gene TRBJ2-1. The CDR3 covers 14 residues. Germline lookup yields CDR1 SGHTA and CDR2 FQGNSA.

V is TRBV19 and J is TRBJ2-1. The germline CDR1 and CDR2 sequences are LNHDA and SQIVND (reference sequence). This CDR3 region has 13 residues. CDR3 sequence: CASSIVRTAEQFF. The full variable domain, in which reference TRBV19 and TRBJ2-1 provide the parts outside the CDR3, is DGGITQSPKYLFRKEGQNVTLSCEQNLNHDAMYWYRQDPGQGLRLIYYSQIVNDFQKGDIAEGYSVSREKKESFPLTVTSAQKNPTAFYLCASSIVRTAEQFFGPGTRLTVL.

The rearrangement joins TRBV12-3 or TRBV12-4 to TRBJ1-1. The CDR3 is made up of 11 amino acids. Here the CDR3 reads CASSLDTEAFF.

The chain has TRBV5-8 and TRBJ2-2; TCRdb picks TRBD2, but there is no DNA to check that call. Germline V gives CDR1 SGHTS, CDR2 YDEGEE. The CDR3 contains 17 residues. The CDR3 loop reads CASSFGLAGRNTGELFF.

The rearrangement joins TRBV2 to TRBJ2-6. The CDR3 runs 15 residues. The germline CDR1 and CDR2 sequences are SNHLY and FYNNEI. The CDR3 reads CASSERGSGANVLTF.

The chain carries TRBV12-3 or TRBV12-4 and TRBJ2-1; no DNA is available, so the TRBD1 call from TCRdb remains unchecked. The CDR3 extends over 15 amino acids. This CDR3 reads CASSPGTGGHNEQFF.

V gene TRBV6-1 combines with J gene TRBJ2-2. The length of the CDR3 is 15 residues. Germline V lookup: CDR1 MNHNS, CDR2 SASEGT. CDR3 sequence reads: CASSEDRSNTGELFF.